The T cell receptor (beta chain) described here comes from a study of T cells after yellow fever vaccination. Study-wide points: CD4 and CD8 compartments shared a small share of clonotypes, likely from convergent recombination. Once the booster was given, most primary-vaccination clones reappeared, at around 95% for CD4 and over 85% for CD8. A faster peak, day 5 versus 15, was reached by the weaker secondary response.

On this clonotype: What it binds is not known.

TCRdb re-called the 5' RACE reads with MiXCR, one entry per CDR3 protein. The sample records 340,000 or so distinct CDR3 sequences, roughly an eighth being singletons. The CDR3 runs to 20 residues. CDR1 and CDR2 (germline): LGHDT, YNNKEL (reference sequence). The V gene lost 1 base and the J gene lost 1 base, with 25 bases spanning the gap. The chain couples TRBV3-1 to TRBJ1-2, with D tentatively TRBD1 (5 bases). This receptor was identified in a man younger than 35 who received the YFV17D yellow fever vaccine. Sequences were derived from CD4+ T cells sorted from PBMCs, sampled 15 days after the yellow fever booster vaccination. The CDR3 spells CASSQGVFGAGKRGNYGYTF. The CDR3 DNA sequence: TGTGCCAGCAGCCAAGGAGTCTTCGGGGCAGGGAAAAGGGGTAACTATGGCTACACCTTC.